These T cell receptor beta chains were read from a single sample in a study of CD4+ T cells in melanoma. The data were produced by immunoSEQ multiplex PCR, yet TCRdb's version contains in-frame clones alone and is incomplete. Of more than 110,000 clones in the sample, about nine tenths were seen once. The receptors originated from a human donor with melanoma. The conserved cysteine and the conserved F or W are not part of the CDR3 here.

TRBV30	TRBJ2-5	AWTTGARETQY
TRBV19	TRBJ1-5	ARDHQTQTTQPQH
TRBV29-1	TRBJ2-1	SVEDSSGDNYNEQF
TRBV5-8	TRBJ1-6	ASIAGGRGSYNSPLH
TRBV6-1	TRBJ1-2	ASKRGSLNYGYT
TRBV7-2	TRBJ2-2	ASSFPSGGASTGELF
TRBV11-2	TRBJ2-7	ASSLRTSGVGHTYEQY
TRBV30	TRBJ2-2	AWSFAGDQAGELF
TRBV6-6	TRBJ2-5	ASSPGTRGLWETQY
TRBV7-8	TRBJ2-1	ASSLVLAGGPNEQF